This TCR beta chain is from a study of T cell responses to AZD1222 COVID-19 vaccine. Findings and caveats of the study: Reportedly, nearly half the spike-specific TCRs target unmutated variant regions. Among those given AZD1222, only five or six were seropositive at baseline. Clonal diversity was possibly underestimated, and white British individuals and females predominated among donors.

Sequenced by immunoSEQ multiplex PCR; TCRdb stores in-frame clones only, minus some. The profile shows around 140,000 clones, about nine tenths of them singletons. Samples with a second dose at about 4 or about 12 weeks were pooled together. Details on this clone: Its specificity is not known.

Trimming pared 6 bases from V and 4 bases from J, leaving 14 bases between. Germline CDR1 reads MNHEY; CDR2 reads SMNVEV (reference sequence). The CDR3 runs 14 residues. Sequences were derived from peripheral blood, sampled 28 days after the second AZD1222 dose. The chain is built from TRBV27 and TRBJ2-3; D gene uncertain. The clonotype originates from an adult who received the AZD1222 COVID-19 vaccine. CDR3 loop: CASRSNSGADTQYF. The CDR3 region has the DNA TGTGCCAGCAGAAGTAACAGTGGGGCAGATACGCAGTATTTT.